The T cell receptor beta chain described here comes from a study of blood T cell repertoires in COVID-19. How the authors handled the data: Scientists estimated how many nucleated cells there were by amplifying reference gene primers. Profiled with immunoSEQ multiplex PCR; TCRdb holds only in-frame clones, not every one. V, J and clone size reflect that table, while D and trimming were determined from the DNA. Of roughly 71,000 clones listed, roughly 84% are singletons. The germline CDR1 and CDR2 sequences are LNHDA and SQIVND (reference sequence). The J segment lost 8 bases and the V segment lost 4 bases, leaving 1 base of the junction unmatched. There are 11 residues in the CDR3.

The sequenced sample was peripheral blood. This sequence joins TRBV19 and TRBJ2-7; TRBD2 matches 8 bases. The receptor was isolated from a man aged 50-60 years with active COVID-19. The CDR3 sequence is CASSTGGQQYF. CDR3 nucleotide sequence: TGTGCCAGTAGTACGGGGGGGCAGCAGTACTTC.